These T cell receptor beta chains were read from a single sample in a study of T cells in Graves' hyperthyroidism and ophthalmopathy. Via MiXCR, TCRdb re-called the multiplex PCR reads, giving one row per CDR3 protein. The profile shows hundreds of thousands of distinct CDR3 sequences, less than 20% of them singletons. Sequencing used blood. Every receptor here comes from a woman in her late teens or twenties with Graves' hyperthyroidism. CDR3s include the opening cysteine and the closing phenylalanine or tryptophan. A D gene is named only where the DNA matches it firmly. For some rows the clone size is stated as once, few or many, or as a class when expanded; others skip it.

V gene: TRBV12-3/TRBV12-4; J gene: TRBJ1-1; clone size: many; D gene: .; CDR3 protein: CASSFWAVNTEAFF; CDR3 DNA: TGTGCCAGCAGTTTCTGGGCGGTAAACACTGAAGCTTTCTTT
V gene: TRBV6-1; J gene: TRBJ2-2; clone size: many; D gene: TRBD1; CDR3 protein: CASSLQGAGELFF; CDR3 DNA: TGTGCCAGCAGTTTACAGGGGGCCGGGGAGCTGTTTTTT
V gene: TRBV27; J gene: TRBJ2-1; clone size: many; D gene: TRBD2; CDR3 protein: CASSSGRTYNEQFF; CDR3 DNA: TGTGCCAGCAGCAGCGGGAGGACCTACAATGAGCAGTTCTTC
V gene: TRBV2; J gene: TRBJ1-5; clone size: .; D gene: TRBD1; CDR3 protein: CASKRGDRGMGQPQHF; CDR3 DNA: TGTGCCAGCAAAAGGGGTGACAGGGGGATGGGACAGCCCCAGCATTTT
V gene: TRBV29-1; J gene: TRBJ2-7; clone size: .; D gene: TRBD1; CDR3 protein: CSVDRGQGREQYF; CDR3 DNA: TGCAGCGTTGACAGGGGGCAAGGTAGAGAGCAGTACTTC
V gene: TRBV20-1; J gene: TRBJ2-7; clone size: many; D gene: TRBD2; CDR3 protein: CSARAAGTSGGTNSYEQYF; CDR3 DNA: TGCAGTGCTAGAGCTGCCGGGACTAGCGGGGGAACCAACTCCTACGAGCAGTACTTC
V gene: TRBV28; J gene: TRBJ1-2; clone size: many; D gene: .; CDR3 protein: CASTVSDYGYTF; CDR3 DNA: TGTGCCAGCACAGTTTCGGACTATGGCTACACCTTC
V gene: TRBV27; J gene: TRBJ1-5; clone size: many; D gene: .; CDR3 protein: CASSPMNQPQHF; CDR3 DNA: TGTGCCAGCAGTCCCATGAATCAGCCCCAGCATTTT
V gene: TRBV29-1; J gene: TRBJ2-1; clone size: .; D gene: TRBD2; CDR3 protein: CSVESPAGGNEQFF; CDR3 DNA: TGCAGCGTTGAATCTCCAGCGGGGGGCAATGAGCAGTTCTTC
V gene: TRBV10-3; J gene: TRBJ2-1; clone size: many; D gene: .; CDR3 protein: CAISVGDYHEQFF; CDR3 DNA: TGTGCCATCAGTGTGGGAGACTACCATGAGCAGTTCTTC
V gene: TRBV4-1; J gene: TRBJ2-1; clone size: .; D gene: TRBD2; CDR3 protein: CASSSGSVGNEQFF; CDR3 DNA: TGCGCCAGCAGTAGCGGGAGTGTAGGAAATGAGCAGTTCTTC